This T cell receptor (beta chain) was sequenced during a study of memory CD4+ T cells and cytomegalovirus serostatus. Study at large: Of the healthy Belgian adults, 9 were CMV seropositive and 24 seronegative.

Points from the study as a whole: Each of approximately 73 CMV-associated TCRbeta sequences occurred in one to five individuals.

This clone was observed a few times. The antigen remains unidentified. Single viable CD3+CD4+CD8-CD45RO+ cells were sorted as the memory CD4+ T cells. Serum IgG to CMV pp150, pp28, p38 and p52 defined serostatus. Produced via immunoSEQ multiplex PCR; TCRdb's table is partial and in-frame only. The table has about 52,000 clones, over 60% seen once. The trim removed 6 bases at V and 2 bases at J, leaving 6 bases unmatched. Germline V gene lookup returns CDR1 SNHLY and CDR2 FYNNEI. This CDR3 is built from 15 residues. Sequencing input: memory CD4+ T cells from blood. The TCR originated in an adult in good health and CMV-seropositive. This chain connects TRBV2 to TRBJ2-3, with TRBD1 matching 9 bases. Written as DNA, the CDR3 is TGTGCCAGCAGAAGGGGACAGGGCGTCACAGATACGCAGTATTTT. It is translated as CASRRGQGVTDTQYF.